The 30 T cell receptor beta chains presented below share a single source sample, sequenced in a study of graft-versus-host responses after intestinal transplantation. Their antigens remain unidentified. TCRdb keeps only in-frame clones here, not all; method: immunoSEQ multiplex PCR. The data hold 84,000 or so clones, with around nine tenths observed a single time. The source was unstimulated CD4+ T cells sorted from spleen or lymph node cells, collected before intestinal transplant. These receptor sequences come from a human donor who received an intestinal transplant.

V usage is TRBV6-6 and J usage is TRBJ2-1; 11 bases align to TRBD2. Germline V gene sequence: CDR1 MNHNY, CDR2 SVGAGI (reference sequence). The CDR3 runs 15 residues. The V segment lost 6 bases and the J segment 7 bases; nucleotides outside the gene matches: 8. Here the CDR3 reads CASRILAGGKNEQFF. Here the CDR3 DNA reads TGTGCCAGCAGGATTCTAGCGGGAGGTAAGAATGAGCAGTTCTTC.

This clone was observed a single time. The chain couples TRBV5-4 to TRBJ2-5; 12 bases are shared with TRBD2. V was pared by 4 bases and J by 0 bases, with 7 bases of the junction left unmatched. Germline CDR1 is SGHNT and CDR2 is YYREEE (reference sequence). The CDR3 is made up of 17 amino acids. The DNA of the CDR3 is TGTGCCAGCAGCCCATTCACTAGCGGGAGGCACCAAGAGACCCAGTACTTC. It encodes CASSPFTSGRHQETQYF.

This clone showed up just once. The J gene is TRBJ2-7, the V gene TRBV27, with 9 bases identical to TRBD1. CDR1 is MNHEY and CDR2 is SMNVEV in the germline V gene (reference sequence). Losses at the gene ends were 4 bases for V and 5 bases for J; bases not matched to a gene: 9. The CDR3 is made up of 15 amino acids. The CDR3: CASSSYGTGLDEQYF. CDR3 DNA: TGTGCCAGCAGTTCATACGGGACAGGGCTCGACGAGCAGTACTTC.

This clone was detected only once. The DNA of the CDR3 is TGTGCCAGCAGTAGCGTAGCGGGAAACCAAGAGACCCAGTACTTC. Its translation: CASSSVAGNQETQYF. The V call is TRBV5-4, the J call TRBJ2-5; 8 bases map to TRBD2. Germline values: CDR1 SGHNT, CDR2 YYREEE (reference sequence). V shed 5 bases and J 0 bases; nucleotides not matched to a gene: 6. CDR3 length equals 15 residues.

This clone appeared once. The chain carries TRBV30 and TRBJ1-1; no reliable D call. The CDR3 is 12 amino acids. The V and J ends lost 1 base and 10 bases respectively, with 13 bases between them. CDR1 GTSNPN and CDR2 SVGIG come from the germline V gene (reference sequence). The CDR3 nucleotides are TGTGCCTGGAGTGGGCAGACTGCGCCAGCTTTCTTT. Protein: CAWSGQTAPAFF.

The rearrangement uses TRBV19 and TRBJ2-2; the D call may be TRBD1 or TRBD2 (5 bases each). CDR3 length: 14 amino acids. V was trimmed by 3 bases and J by 4 bases, leaving 9 bases between them. Germline lookup yields CDR1 LNHDA and CDR2 SQIVND (reference sequence). CDR3 loop: CASSIGTLTGELFF. CDR3 nucleotide sequence: TGTGCCAGTAGTATCGGGACCCTCACCGGGGAGCTGTTTTTT.

This sequence joins TRBV7-2 and TRBJ2-2; D ambiguous. Trimming took off 2 bases at V and 4 bases at J, with 14 bases between the two ends. The V gene's germline CDR1 is SGHTA and CDR2 FQGNSA. The CDR3 length is 16 residues. CDR3 sequence (DNA): TGTGCCAGCAGCTTACGGTACAGTCCGACCACCGGGGAGCTGTTTTTT. It encodes CASSLRYSPTTGELFF.

This chain joins TRBV18 and TRBJ2-1, with D hard to call. The CDR3 totals 13 residues. Germline lookup yields CDR1 KGHSH and CDR2 LQKENI. Trimming shortened V by 1 base and J by 7 bases, and 8 bases separated the two germline ends. CDR3 sequence reads: CASSPHPNNEQFF. CDR3 DNA sequence: TGTGCCAGCTCACCACACCCTAATAATGAGCAGTTCTTC.

The rearrangement joins TRBV6-5 to TRBJ2-7; TRBD1 aligns across 7 bases. J lost 4 bases, V lost 6 bases, and 9 bases had no gene match. Germline V gene lookup returns CDR1 MNHEY and CDR2 SVGAGI. The CDR3 loop spans 14 amino acids. CDR3 bases: TGTGCCAGCAGAAGGGACAGTCCTCCTTACGAGCAGTACTTC. Protein product: CASRRDSPPYEQYF.

The V and J genes are TRBV7-2 and TRBJ1-5, with unresolved D. Per germline, CDR1 SGHTA and CDR2 FQGNSA. V was shortened by 1 base and J by 1 base, with 11 bases between the two germline ends. This CDR3 has 16 residues. CDR3 residues: CASSLGGRSSNQPQHF. In DNA form, the CDR3 reads TGTGCCAGCAGCTTAGGAGGCAGATCAAGCAATCAGCCCCAGCATTTT. The full variable domain, completed using reference TRBV7-2 and TRBJ1-5, is GAGVSQSPSNKVTEKGKDVELRCDPISGHTALYWYRQSLGQGLEFLIYFQGNSAPDKSGLPSDRFSAERTGGSVSTLTIQRTQQEDSAVYLCASSLGGRSSNQPQHFGDGTRLSIL.

V is TRBV9 and J is TRBJ2-5, with 8 bases identical to TRBD2. The DNA end is a closer match to TRBJ2-7, so the J assignment may be wrong. Germline V gives CDR1 SGDLS, CDR2 YYNGEE. CDR3 length: 18 amino acids. Here the CDR3 reads CASSPRRAGGPGINEQYF. The DNA for the CDR3 is TGTGCCAGCAGCCCCCGGCGGGCGGGAGGCCCGGGGATCAACGAGCAGTACTTC.

The rearrangement uses TRBV7-2 and TRBJ2-3; 7 nucleotides agree with TRBD1. Germline assignment: CDR1 SGHTA and CDR2 FQGNSA. This CDR3 spans 14 amino acids. J lost 5 bases, V lost 1 base, and 3 bases had no gene match. CDR3 coding DNA: TGTGCCAGCAGCTTAGAACAGGGGAAAGATACGCAGTATTTT. Protein product: CASSLEQGKDTQYF. Based on the CDR3 plus reference TRBV7-2 and TRBJ2-3, the full variable domain is GAGVSQSPSNKVTEKGKDVELRCDPISGHTALYWYRQSLGQGLEFLIYFQGNSAPDKSGLPSDRFSAERTGGSVSTLTIQRTQQEDSAVYLCASSLEQGKDTQYFGPGTRLTVL.

This chain joins TRBV21-1 and TRBJ2-1; TRBD2 reflects the table's D call only, with no check against the DNA. TRBV21-1 is listed as a pseudogene. CDR3 length: 14 residues. CDR3 region: CASKYFGLAGEQFF. The DNA for the CDR3 is TGTGCCAGCAAGTACTTTGGGCTAGCGGGAGAGCAGTTCTTC.

Concerning this clone: Mismatch with germline at one junction end may stem from a read error. This rearrangement joins TRBV27 to TRBJ2-3; D remains ambiguous. Per the germline V gene, CDR1 is MNHEY and CDR2 is SMNVEV (reference sequence). The CDR3 totals 15 residues. The CDR3 nucleotides are TGTGCCAGCAGTTTAGGGGTACTCGCCACAGATGCGCAGTATTTT. Amino acids: CASSLGVLATDAQYF.

The CDR3 spells CASSPGQGYNEQFF. The CDR3 coding sequence is TGTGCCAGCAGTCCGGGACAGGGCTACAATGAGCAGTTCTTC. The V call is TRBV2, the J call TRBJ2-1, with 9 bases that match TRBD1. Germline CDR1 SNHLY, CDR2 FYNNEI. V shed 5 bases, J shed 3 bases, and the junction held 2 bases outside the gene matches. The CDR3 consists of 14 residues.

The J gene is TRBJ2-5, the V gene TRBV7-2; unclear D gene. Trimming stripped 3 bases from V and 0 bases from J, with 5 bases between. Germline lookup yields CDR1 SGHTA and CDR2 FQGNSA. The CDR3 is made up of 13 amino acids. As DNA, the CDR3 is TGTGCCAGCAGCTTGGGTTACCAAGAGACCCAGTACTTC. Amino acids: CASSLGYQETQYF.

The V and J genes are TRBV5-1 and TRBJ2-5; 11 bases line up with TRBD2. Trimming took 1 base from V and 4 from J; bases not matched to a gene: 6. CDR3 size: 16 residues. Germline assignment: CDR1 SGHRS and CDR2 YFSETQ. The CDR3 is CASSLTSGSVGETQYF. As DNA, the CDR3 is TGCGCCAGCAGCTTGACTAGCGGGAGCGTAGGAGAGACCCAGTACTTC.

V is TRBV5-1 and J is TRBJ2-1, with 9 bases fitting TRBD2. This CDR3 is 16 amino acids long. Germline V CDR1 and CDR2: SGHRS, YFSETQ. The trim removed 0 bases at V and 6 bases at J, leaving 7 bases unmatched. CDR3 in amino acids: CASSLARAREGNEQFF. For the CDR3, the DNA is TGCGCCAGCAGCTTGGCCAGGGCGCGGGAGGGCAATGAGCAGTTCTTC.

The chain has TRBV5-4 and TRBJ2-3; 8 nucleotides align to TRBD1. With V trimmed by 3 bases and J by 4 bases, 1 base remained unmatched. The V gene's germline CDR1 is SGHNT and CDR2 YYREEE (reference sequence). The CDR3 length is 13 residues. The CDR3 loop reads CASSSQGADTQYF. CDR3 in DNA: TGTGCCAGCAGCTCACAGGGGGCAGATACGCAGTATTTT.

The V call is TRBV19, the J call TRBJ2-1, with 7 bases aligning to TRBD1. The CDR3 length is 14 residues. Trimming at V came to 8 bases and at J to 3 bases, leaving 7 bases not matched to a gene. From germline, CDR1 is LNHDA and CDR2 SQIVND (reference sequence). CDR3 DNA sequence: TGTGCCAGTTGCCCCGGGACAGTCTACAATGAGCAGTTCTTC. Protein product: CASCPGTVYNEQFF.

The V and J genes are TRBV5-4 and TRBJ2-3; perhaps TRBD2 as D (6 bases). CDR1 and CDR2 (germline): SGHNT, YYREEE (reference sequence). Trimming removed 2 bases at V and 4 bases at J, with 20 bases between. CDR3 length equals 17 residues. The CDR3 here is CASSFIIQRVSPDTQYF. The DNA for the CDR3 is TGTGCCAGCAGCTTTATCATCCAGCGGGTCTCTCCAGATACGCAGTATTTT.

CDR3 DNA: TGTGCCAGCAGCTTTAAGCGGGAGTGGATTCTCTACACAGATACGCAGTATTTT. As protein: CASSFKREWILYTDTQYF. V gene TRBV5-6 combines with J gene TRBJ2-3, with 8 bases lining up with TRBD2. The CDR3 spans 18 residues. CDR1 is SGHDT and CDR2 is YYEEEE in the germline V gene. V lost 2 bases, J lost 2 bases, and 13 bases stayed unmatched.

This chain links TRBV27 with TRBJ2-1; tentatively, D is TRBD1 (5 bases). The V end was cut by 2 bases, the J end by 5 bases, with 7 bases between. Germline values: CDR1 MNHEY, CDR2 SMNVEV (reference sequence). The length of the CDR3 is 13 residues. The CDR3 loop reads CASSLLGDNEQFF. CDR3 in DNA: TGTGCCAGCAGTTTACTAGGGGACAATGAGCAGTTCTTC.

The chain links TRBV6-5 to TRBJ2-7; D is possibly TRBD2 (5 bases). The CDR3 has 15 residues. Trimming took 7 bases from V and 4 from J, leaving 20 bases between them. Germline-derived CDR1 and CDR2 are MNHEY and SVGAGI. The CDR3 here is CASTTSSGLSYEQYF. The CDR3 bases are TGTGCCAGCACCACCTCATCCGGACTTAGTTACGAGCAGTACTTC.

The genes are TRBV19 and TRBJ1-4, with 9 bases lining up with TRBD1. V trimming: 6 bases; J trimming: 2 bases; junction bases outside the gene matches: 7. Germline CDR1 and CDR2: LNHDA and SQIVND (reference sequence). The CDR3 length is 16 residues. CDR3 loop: CASSLQGARTNEKLFF. DNA of the CDR3: TGTGCCAGTAGCTTACAGGGGGCGCGGACTAATGAAAAACTGTTTTTT.

This sequence joins TRBV18 and TRBJ2-3; D tentatively reads TRBD1 or TRBD2 (5 bases each). V gave up 5 bases and J gave up 0 bases, with 15 bases separating them. The CDR3 consists of 16 residues. Per the germline V gene, CDR1 is KGHSH and CDR2 is LQKENI. The CDR3 coding sequence is TGTGCCAGCTCATCGGGGACGCCTCCTAGCACAGATACGCAGTATTTT. It encodes CASSSGTPPSTDTQYF.

The chain uses TRBV19 and TRBJ2-7, with 11 nucleotides matching TRBD1. J lost 3 bases, V lost 3 bases, and 4 bases had no gene match. The CDR3 sequence is 15 residues long. The germline CDR1 and CDR2 sequences are LNHDA and SQIVND (reference sequence). CDR3 amino acids: CASSIGQGAGYEQYF. The CDR3 DNA reads TGTGCCAGTAGTATCGGACAGGGGGCTGGCTACGAGCAGTACTTC.

This chain connects TRBV27 to TRBJ2-7; D gene unclear. CDR3 size: 15 residues. The germline V gene has CDR1 MNHEY and CDR2 SMNVEV (reference sequence). V was pared by 2 bases and J by 3 bases, with 14 bases between. The CDR3 is CASSLVGQTNYEQYF. DNA of the CDR3: TGTGCCAGCAGTTTAGTAGGCCAGACAAACTACGAGCAGTACTTC.

CDR3 nucleotides: TGTGCCTGGAAAGGGAGGGGCGTCGACTCTGGGGCCAACGTCCTGACTTTC. It is translated as CAWKGRGVDSGANVLTF. V usage is TRBV30 and J usage is TRBJ2-6, with 7 nucleotides matching TRBD2. The J segment lost 0 bases and the V segment lost 4 bases, leaving 9 bases of the junction unmatched. This CDR3 has 17 residues. Germline lookup yields CDR1 GTSNPN and CDR2 SVGIG (reference sequence).

This clone showed up just once. This sequence joins TRBV6-5 and TRBJ1-2; tentative D call: TRBD1 (6 bases). Looked up from germline, CDR1 is MNHEY and CDR2 is SVGAGI. Trimming removed 6 bases at V and 0 bases at J, with 11 bases between. This CDR3 is 14 amino acids long. This CDR3 reads CASSEDRSNYGYTF. For the CDR3, the DNA is TGTGCCAGCAGCGAGGACAGATCTAACTATGGCTACACCTTC.